The 25 T cell receptor beta chains reported below all come from one sample, sequenced in a study of cytomegalovirus exposure and HLA in healthy donors. A multiplex PCR was run with 60 Vbeta primers and 13 Jbeta primers. TCRdb keeps only in-frame clones here, not all; method: immunoSEQ multiplex PCR. This sample yields about 130,000 clones, of which approximately 75% are seen a single time; more than 2.5% belongs to the top ten. The sample consisted of PBMCs. The receptors were sampled from a woman between 45 and 60 years old in good health and CMV-seronegative.

This clone was seen a few times. The J gene is TRBJ2-1, the V gene TRBV4-2; unclear D gene. Germline V CDR1 and CDR2: LGHNA, YNFKEQ. Trimming cost V 5 bases and J 5 bases, with 16 bases left between them. CDR3 size: 15 residues. In DNA, the CDR3 is TGTGCCAGCAGCGCTATTGAGACACACAACAATGAGCAGTTCTTC. Amino acids: CASSAIETHNNEQFF.

The chain uses TRBV30 and TRBJ2-1, with 9 bases that match TRBD2. In germline, CDR1 is GTSNPN, CDR2 SVGIG (reference sequence). Trimming cost V 1 base and J 5 bases; bases outside gene matches: 6. This CDR3 has 15 amino acids. The CDR3 DNA follows: TGTGCCTGGAGTGCCGGCCTAGCGGGACACAATGAGCAGTTCTTC. Translating gives CAWSAGLAGHNEQFF.

This chain links TRBV28 with TRBJ2-7, with 7 bases fitting TRBD2. Losses at the gene ends were 2 bases for V and 3 bases for J; bases not matched to a gene: 4. Germline values: CDR1 MDHEN, CDR2 SYDVKM. The CDR3 consists of 14 residues. DNA for the CDR3: TGTGCCAGCAGTTTAGTTGGCGGGAGCTACGAGCAGTACTTC. Its translation is CASSLVGGSYEQYF.

This chain joins TRBV9 and TRBJ2-5; 7 positions match TRBD2. The germline gives CDR1 SGDLS, CDR2 YYNGEE. This CDR3 contains 15 residues. Trimming at V came to 3 bases and at J to 2 bases, leaving 7 bases not matched to a gene. The DNA for the CDR3 is TGTGCCAGCAGCGAAGAAGCGGGGCGTCAAGAGACCCAGTACTTC. Translated, it gives CASSEEAGRQETQYF.

This chain connects TRBV7-2 to TRBJ2-1; 12 bases agree with TRBD2. From germline, CDR1 is SGHTA and CDR2 FQGNSA. Unmatched junction bases numbered 11, after V lost 6 bases and J lost 2 bases. This CDR3 has 18 amino acids. DNA for the CDR3: TGTGCCAGCAGTCCCCAATCCGGACTAGCGGGGACCTACAATGAGCAGTTCTTC. This sequence encodes CASSPQSGLAGTYNEQFF.

The V and J genes are TRBV6-5 and TRBJ2-7; 7 bases map to TRBD1. Losses at the gene ends were 4 bases for V and 5 bases for J; bases not matched to a gene: 5. Looked up from germline, CDR1 is MNHEY and CDR2 is SVGAGI. The CDR3 covers 13 residues. The CDR3 sequence is CASSSLTGNEQYF. The DNA for the CDR3 is TGTGCCAGCAGTTCCTTGACAGGGAACGAGCAGTACTTC.

The chain links TRBV19 to TRBJ2-1, with TRBD2 matching over 10 bases. The V and J ends lost 7 bases and 1 base, in that order; junction bases with no gene match: 10. The germline V gene has CDR1 LNHDA and CDR2 SQIVND (reference sequence). This CDR3 has 17 amino acids. The CDR3: CASTASGSVFSYNEQFF. The CDR3 DNA is TGTGCCAGTACGGCTAGCGGGAGTGTTTTTTCCTACAATGAGCAGTTCTTC.

This chain uses TRBV9 with TRBJ1-4; 7 bases align to TRBD1. The length of the CDR3 is 16 residues. After removal of 4 bases from V and 0 bases from J, the junction contained 6 bases not matched to a gene. Per the germline V gene, CDR1 is SGDLS and CDR2 is YYNGEE. The CDR3 reads CASSSRDSPTNEKLFF. CDR3 nucleotides: TGTGCCAGCAGCAGCCGGGACAGCCCAACTAATGAAAAACTGTTTTTT.

This clone was observed a few times. The rearrangement uses TRBV15 and TRBJ2-1, with unresolved D. V was pared by 2 bases and J by 0 bases, with 14 bases between. Germline CDR1 reads LNHNV; CDR2 reads YYDKDF (reference sequence). The CDR3 consists of 17 residues. CDR3 sequence reads: CATSRPLDESSYNEQFF. The CDR3, as DNA: TGTGCCACCAGCAGACCTCTCGATGAGAGCTCCTACAATGAGCAGTTCTTC.

The CDR3 protein is CAISPQGDSDTQYF. CDR3 DNA: TGTGCCATCAGCCCACAGGGGGATTCTGATACGCAGTATTTT. The chain links TRBV10-3 to TRBJ2-3, with TRBD1 matching over 8 bases. V trimming: 6 bases; J trimming: 6 bases; junction bases outside the gene matches: 8. The germline V gene encodes CDR1 ENHRY and CDR2 SYGVKD. This CDR3 region has 14 residues.

The genes are TRBV27 and TRBJ2-7; 7 bases align to TRBD1. The V and J ends lost 1 base and 2 bases, in that order; junction bases with no gene match: 8. This CDR3 is built from 16 residues. Germline CDR1 and CDR2: MNHEY and SMNVEV (reference sequence). The CDR3 DNA reads as TGTGCCAGCAGTTTATTCTGGGACAGCCAAACCTACGAGCAGTACTTC. This translates into CASSLFWDSQTYEQYF.

This sequence joins TRBV4-3 and TRBJ1-2; 7 positions agree with TRBD1. V lost 6 bases and J lost 4; bases outside the gene matches: 8. Germline CDR1 and CDR2: LGHNA and YSLEER. The CDR3 extends over 14 amino acids. CDR3 DNA sequence: TGCGCCAGCAGTCAGGGGGAAGCTCCCTATGGCTACACCTTC. As protein: CASSQGEAPYGYTF.

The V gene is TRBV5-1, the J gene TRBJ2-5, with TRBD2 as a possible D gene (6 bases). TRBJ2-7 matches the DNA end more closely, so the J call is doubtful. There are 14 residues in the CDR3. Germline CDR1 reads SGHRS; CDR2 reads YFSETQ. The CDR3 sequence: CASSFWREAYEQYF. CDR3 DNA sequence: TGCGCCAGCAGCTTTTGGCGGGAAGCCTACGAGCAGTACTTC.

This clone was recorded once. The chain joins TRBV29-1 to TRBJ2-2; 10 nucleotides align to TRBD2. The V segment lost 5 bases and the J segment 3 bases; nucleotides outside the gene matches: 6. This CDR3 has 15 amino acids. Germline values: CDR1 SQVTM, CDR2 ANQGSEA. The CDR3 sequence: CSVSSGSGYTGELFF. Written as DNA, the CDR3 is TGCAGCGTTTCTAGCGGGAGCGGGTACACCGGGGAGCTGTTTTTT.

The chain has TRBV18 and TRBJ1-3; D is undetermined. The CDR3 is 17 residues long. Trimming removed 3 bases at V and 0 bases at J, with 15 bases between. Germline V gives CDR1 KGHSH, CDR2 LQKENI. The CDR3 nucleotides read TGTGCCAGCTCACCTCTCCCAGGTAGAAGCTCTGGAAACACCATATATTTT. It yields the protein CASSPLPGRSSGNTIYF.

The chain uses TRBV4-1 and TRBJ1-2; 7 nucleotides agree with TRBD1. This CDR3 comprises 14 residues. V lost 2 bases and J lost 2; bases outside the gene matches: 2. The germline V gene has CDR1 MGHRA and CDR2 YSYEKL. CDR3 protein: CASSQNRGNYGYTF. The DNA of the CDR3 is TGCGCCAGCAGCCAAAACAGGGGCAACTATGGCTACACCTTC.

The gene calls are TRBV28 and TRBJ1-5; D is unresolved. This CDR3 region has 16 residues. Looked up from germline, CDR1 is MDHEN and CDR2 is SYDVKM. Trimming shortened V by 2 bases and J by 2 bases, and 13 bases separated the two germline ends. The DNA for the CDR3 is TGTGCCAGCAGTTTAAACTTGGGAGAGGGCAATCAGCCCCAGCATTTT. Encoded protein: CASSLNLGEGNQPQHF.

This clone was seen a few times. The rearrangement uses TRBV9 and TRBJ2-7, with 10 bases lining up with TRBD2. Germline-derived CDR1 and CDR2 are SGDLS and YYNGEE. The CDR3 runs to 16 residues. J was trimmed by 0 bases and V by 0 bases; bases with no gene match: 3. For the CDR3, the DNA is TGTGCCAGCAGCGTAGGAGCGGGAGGGCCCTCCTACGAGCAGTACTTC. It encodes CASSVGAGGPSYEQYF.

The rearrangement uses TRBV7-2 and TRBJ2-5; a weak D match, TRBD1 (6 bases). The CDR3 has 14 amino acids. Germline V gene sequence: CDR1 SGHTA, CDR2 FQGNSA. V lost 4 bases, J lost 7 bases, and 16 bases lay in between. CDR3 coding DNA: TGTGCCAGCAGCTCACTACAGGGTTCCGGGACCCAGTACTTC. Its translation: CASSSLQGSGTQYF.

The chain is built from TRBV29-1 and TRBJ1-5, with 7 nucleotides matching TRBD1. This CDR3 region has 14 residues. Germline V gene sequence: CDR1 SQVTM, CDR2 ANQGSEA. V lost 4 bases, J lost 2 bases, and 5 bases stayed unmatched. The CDR3 bases are TGCAGCGTTGCTCCAGGGGGAGGCAATCAGCCCCAGCATTTT. The encoded protein is CSVAPGGGNQPQHF.

This clone was seen once. The V gene is TRBV2, the J gene TRBJ2-4; D is possibly TRBD2 (6 bases). Germline CDR1 and CDR2: SNHLY and FYNNEI. V was cut by 3 bases and J by 0 bases, with 9 bases left in between. This CDR3 comprises 15 residues. The DNA for the CDR3 is TGTGCCAGCAGTGAGACGGGACTAGCCAAAAACATTCAGTACTTC. Protein: CASSETGLAKNIQYF.

This chain uses TRBV27 with TRBJ2-7; D not resolved. The V gene lost 6 bases and the J gene lost 7 bases, with 10 bases spanning the gap. The CDR3 sequence is 11 residues long. Germline V gene sequence: CDR1 MNHEY, CDR2 SMNVEV (reference sequence). The CDR3 DNA follows: TGTGCCAGCAGCTCCCCGGGTGAGCAGTACTTC. This sequence encodes CASSSPGEQYF.

On this clone itself: One junction end does not reproduce the germline sequence, and a read error may be involved. Other DNA sequences within the sample encode an identical CDR3. The chain recombines TRBV5-1 with TRBJ2-1; TRBD2 matches at 7 bases. Germline CDR1 is SGHRS and CDR2 is YFSETQ. This CDR3 is 16 amino acids long. The CDR3 spells CASSLVRTRSYNEQFF. CDR3 nucleotides: TGCGCCAGTAGCTTGGTTCGGACTAGATCCTACAATGAGCAGTTCTTC.

The genes are TRBV11-2 and TRBJ2-7; TRBD1 matches 8 bases. Germline assignment: CDR1 SGHAT and CDR2 FQNNGV. This CDR3 is built from 14 residues. The junction had 6 bases not matched to a gene; V was cut back by 3 bases and J by 5 bases. CDR3 sequence reads: CASSFRDRPHEQYF. The CDR3 DNA is TGTGCCAGCAGCTTTCGGGACAGGCCCCACGAGCAGTACTTC.

This chain links TRBV19 with TRBJ1-1, with 9 positions matching TRBD1. This CDR3 spans 14 amino acids. From germline, CDR1 is LNHDA and CDR2 SQIVND (reference sequence). The junction had 8 bases not matched to a gene; V was cut back by 5 bases and J by 7 bases. The CDR3 coding sequence is TGTGCCAGTAGTGTAGGACAGGGGACCAGTGAAGCTTTCTTT. This codes for CASSVGQGTSEAFF. Based on the CDR3 plus reference TRBV19 and TRBJ1-1, the full variable domain is DGGITQSPKYLFRKEGQNVTLSCEQNLNHDAMYWYRQDPGQGLRLIYYSQIVNDFQKGDIAEGYSVSREKKESFPLTVTSAQKNPTAFYLCASSVGQGTSEAFFGQGTRLTVV.